The 27 T cell receptor beta chains below were found in one sample sequenced in a study of PD-L1 blockade in urothelial cancer. This table comes from immunoSEQ multiplex PCR, and its TCRdb copy is limited to in-frame clones, with some not included. The sample yields over 100,000 clones, approximately 90% seen once. Time point of the sample: peripheral blood 6 weeks after treatment start. The starting material was PBMCs, obtained around atezolizumab (anti-PD-L1) treatment. These receptors were collected from a man in his 60s with urothelial cancer.

This sequence joins TRBV14 and TRBJ2-3, with 8 bases that match TRBD2. Germline V lookup: CDR1 SGHDN, CDR2 FVKESK. V gave up 1 base and J gave up 2 bases; unmatched junction bases: 5. The CDR3 contains 16 residues. The CDR3 is CASSQASGWNTDTQYF. For the CDR3, the DNA is TGTGCCAGCAGCCAAGCTAGCGGGTGGAACACAGATACGCAGTATTTT.

This clone was picked up one time. The chain is built from TRBV10-3 and TRBJ2-3; 10 bases fit TRBD2. V shed 6 bases, J shed 1 base, and the junction held 4 bases outside the gene matches. The CDR3 consists of 15 residues. CDR1 ENHRY and CDR2 SYGVKD come from the germline V gene. Here the CDR3 reads CAIRRGTSGTDTQYF. The CDR3 DNA reads as TGTGCCATCAGGAGGGGGACTAGCGGCACAGATACGCAGTATTTT.

This clone has a single count. The chain combines TRBV9 with TRBJ1-2; TRBD1 might be the D (5 bases). Germline lookup yields CDR1 SGDLS and CDR2 YYNGEE. Trimming pared 4 bases from V and 4 bases from J, leaving 17 bases between. The length of the CDR3 is 15 residues. The CDR3 spells CASSPFRGDSYGYTF. CDR3 coding DNA: TGTGCCAGCAGCCCATTCCGGGGGGATTCCTATGGCTACACCTTC.

V usage is TRBV6-5 and J usage is TRBJ1-2, with TRBD1 as a possible D gene (5 bases). The CDR3 sequence is 13 residues long. Deletions cut 5 bases from V and 7 bases from J, with 14 bases between. Germline CDR1 is MNHEY and CDR2 is SVGAGI. The CDR3 reads CASSPGGEFGYTF. The CDR3 DNA sequence: TGTGCCAGCAGTCCCGGGGGGGAATTTGGCTACACCTTC.

Here the CDR3 DNA reads TGCGCCAGCAGCTCCTCACCTCTCGGGGGGAACCTCGAAGCTTTCTTT. It specifies CASSSSPLGGNLEAFF. The chain couples TRBV5-1 to TRBJ1-1; weak D call: TRBD1 (5 bases). Germline CDR1 is SGHRS and CDR2 is YFSETQ. The CDR3 spans 16 residues. Between the trimmed V and J ends, which lost 3 bases and 8 bases, there was a span of 23 bases.

This clone was picked up one time. The chain carries TRBV4-2 and TRBJ2-2; D uncertain. V was pared by 1 base and J by 3 bases, with 9 bases between. CDR3 length equals 15 residues. Germline loops: CDR1 LGHNA, CDR2 YNFKEQ. CDR3 coding DNA: TGTGCCAGCAGCCAAGTCTCGTCAGACACCGGGGAGCTGTTTTTT. Amino acid sequence: CASSQVSSDTGELFF.

This rearrangement joins TRBV14 to TRBJ1-1; TRBD1 is a possible D gene (5 bases). CDR1 and CDR2 (germline): SGHDN, FVKESK. The CDR3 spans 14 residues. Deletions cut 4 bases from V and 5 bases from J, with 14 bases between. CDR3 nucleotide sequence: TGTGCCAGCAGCCGGTTGGGGGGAGGAACTGAAGCTTTCTTT. This codes for CASSRLGGGTEAFF.

The gene calls are TRBV6-6 and TRBJ2-2; 7 positions agree with TRBD1. Unmatched junction bases numbered 13, after V lost 8 bases and J lost 7 bases. Germline V lookup: CDR1 MNHNY, CDR2 SVGAGI (reference sequence). CDR3 length: 15 amino acids. CDR3 region: CASGPRTGRNGELFF. CDR3 DNA sequence: TGTGCCAGCGGACCAAGGACAGGACGGAACGGGGAGCTGTTTTTT.

The chain couples TRBV7-2 to TRBJ1-5; a weak D match, TRBD1 (5 bases). The CDR3 is made up of 15 amino acids. Between the trimmed V and J ends, which lost 5 bases and 4 bases, there was a span of 15 bases. Germline V gene lookup returns CDR1 SGHTA and CDR2 FQGNSA. The DNA for the CDR3 is TGTGCCAGCAGCACATCTGACAGAATAAATCAGCCCCAGCATTTT. Amino acid sequence: CASSTSDRINQPQHF. Full variable domain (remainder filled in from reference TRBV7-2 and TRBJ1-5): GAGVSQSPSNKVTEKGKDVELRCDPISGHTALYWYRQSLGQGLEFLIYFQGNSAPDKSGLPSDRFSAERTGGSVSTLTIQRTQQEDSAVYLCASSTSDRINQPQHFGDGTRLSIL.

J is TRBJ2-4 and V is TRBV4-2; D gene unclear. The V gene lost 4 bases and the J gene lost 2 bases, with 6 bases spanning the gap. In germline, CDR1 is LGHNA, CDR2 YNFKEQ. CDR3 length: 13 amino acids. CDR3 nucleotide sequence: TGTGCCAGCAGCCCTACCCCCAAAAACATTCAGTACTTC. Protein sequence: CASSPTPKNIQYF.

This chain joins TRBV10-1 and TRBJ2-3; 15 bases map to TRBD2. The germline V gene has CDR1 WNHNN and CDR2 SYGVQD (reference sequence). Trimming cost V 8 bases and J 2 bases; bases outside gene matches: 11. The CDR3 covers 18 residues. CDR3 sequence: CASLSGRTSGGATDTQYF. Here the CDR3 DNA reads TGCGCCAGCCTTTCAGGTCGGACTAGCGGGGGGGCCACAGATACGCAGTATTTT.

The V call is TRBV27, the J call TRBJ1-1; perhaps TRBD1 as D (6 bases). CDR1 MNHEY and CDR2 SMNVEV come from the germline V gene (reference sequence). V lost 6 bases and J 3 bases, leaving 11 bases between the germline ends. The CDR3 sequence is 13 residues long. DNA for the CDR3: TGTGCCAGCAGCACAAACAGGGACACTGAAGCTTTCTTT. This codes for CASSTNRDTEAFF.

The rearrangement uses TRBV7-3 and TRBJ2-2; D might be TRBD2 (5 bases). From germline, CDR1 is SGHTA and CDR2 FQGTGA. The CDR3 extends over 15 amino acids. V lost 5 bases and J 2 bases, leaving 12 bases between the germline ends. Here the CDR3 reads CASSPGWANTGELFF. The CDR3 DNA reads as TGTGCCAGCAGCCCGGGATGGGCCAACACCGGGGAGCTGTTTTTT. Based on the CDR3 plus reference TRBV7-3 and TRBJ2-2, the full variable domain is GAGVSQTPSNKVTEKGKYVELRCDPISGHTALYWYRQSLGQGPEFLIYFQGTGAADDSGLPNDRFFAVRPEGSVSTLKIQRTERGDSAVYLCASSPGWANTGELFFGEGSRLTVL.

The chain employs TRBV25-1 and TRBJ1-2, with TRBD1 identical over 9 bases. This CDR3 has 14 amino acids. The germline V gene encodes CDR1 MGHDK and CDR2 SYGVNS. The ends lost 7 bases at V and 6 bases at J; junction bases unmatched: 9. In DNA form, the CDR3 reads TGTGCCAGCACCGGGACAGGGTTGGCAAATGGCTACACCTTC. Protein sequence: CASTGTGLANGYTF.

This clone was detected only a few times. The chain joins TRBV7-2 to TRBJ2-7, with 11 positions matching TRBD2. J was trimmed by 1 base and V by 4 bases; bases with no gene match: 3. This CDR3 comprises 15 residues. Germline lookup yields CDR1 SGHTA and CDR2 FQGNSA. The CDR3 loop reads CASSSASGGSYEQYF. DNA for the CDR3: TGTGCCAGCAGCTCAGCTAGCGGGGGGTCCTACGAGCAGTACTTC.

V gene TRBV5-6 combines with J gene TRBJ2-7; TRBD2 is a possible D gene (6 bases). This CDR3 is 13 amino acids long. Germline lookup yields CDR1 SGHDT and CDR2 YYEEEE. V dropped 0 bases and J dropped 5 bases, with 9 bases sitting between them. The CDR3 DNA follows: TGTGCCAGCAGCTTGGGCTGGGGGGACGAGCAGTACTTC. Its translation: CASSLGWGDEQYF.

This chain uses TRBV29-1 with TRBJ1-2, with no clear D. CDR3 length: 15 amino acids. The germline CDR1 and CDR2 sequences are SQVTM and ANQGSEA. Trimming stripped 7 bases from V and 4 bases from J, with 22 bases between. CDR3 sequence reads: CSAHEGGAVSYGYTF. The CDR3 bases are TGCAGCGCCCACGAGGGCGGCGCCGTATCCTATGGCTACACCTTC.

The V and J genes are TRBV12-2 and TRBJ1-5; the listed D gene, TRBD1, was not tested against the DNA. TRBV12-2 is recorded as a pseudogene. This CDR3 spans 18 amino acids. CDR3 loop: CASRSQRGTTYSNQPQHF. CDR3 DNA sequence: TGTGCAAGTCGCTCTCAGAGGGGGACAACATATAGCAATCAGCCCCAGCATTTT.

This clone was recorded only once. The chain employs TRBV7-3 and TRBJ2-5; 7 bases fit TRBD2. The CDR3 has 14 amino acids. The trim removed 4 bases at V and 4 bases at J, leaving 6 bases unmatched. Germline CDR1 reads SGHTA; CDR2 reads FQGTGA. The CDR3 loop is CASSWTGGGETQYF. The CDR3, as DNA: TGTGCCAGCAGCTGGACGGGCGGGGGAGAGACCCAGTACTTC. Variable domain in full (rest from reference TRBV7-3 and TRBJ2-5): GAGVSQTPSNKVTEKGKYVELRCDPISGHTALYWYRQSLGQGPEFLIYFQGTGAADDSGLPNDRFFAVRPEGSVSTLKIQRTERGDSAVYLCASSWTGGGETQYFGPGTRLLVL.

This chain joins TRBV9 and TRBJ2-3, with 8 bases identical to TRBD2. CDR1 and CDR2 from the germline V gene are SGDLS and YYNGEE. The CDR3 totals 15 residues. The V and J ends lost 5 bases and 2 bases, in that order; junction bases with no gene match: 7. The CDR3 loop reads CASSRGGPSTDTQYF. CDR3 coding DNA: TGTGCCAGCAGTCGGGGGGGGCCCTCCACAGATACGCAGTATTTT.

The V gene is TRBV18, the J gene TRBJ2-3; TRBD2 matches at 16 bases. CDR3 length: 17 residues. Germline V gene data show CDR1 as KGHSH and CDR2 as LQKENI. Germline trimming cut 4 bases from V and 4 bases from J; bases unmatched to any gene: 5. CDR3 region: CASSQPGLAGGSDTQYF. The CDR3 bases are TGTGCCAGCTCACAACCGGGACTAGCGGGAGGGTCAGATACGCAGTATTTT.

The chain employs TRBV5-5 and TRBJ2-2, with D possibly matching TRBD1 (6 bases). The germline V and J ends were trimmed by 7 bases and 4 bases, with 20 bases remaining between them. The CDR3 length is 16 residues. The germline CDR1 and CDR2 sequences are SGHKS and YYEKEE (reference sequence). The CDR3 loop is CASRPGGQSFTGELFF. CDR3 in DNA: TGTGCCAGCCGACCTGGAGGACAGAGTTTCACCGGGGAGCTGTTTTTT.

This clone was found once. This rearrangement joins TRBV10-3 to TRBJ2-3, with 13 bases matching TRBD2. V lost 6 bases to trimming and J lost 1 base; unmatched junction nucleotides: 4. The V gene's germline CDR1 is ENHRY and CDR2 SYGVKD. The CDR3 consists of 16 residues. The CDR3 region is CAIRPTSGGGTDTQYF. The CDR3 DNA follows: TGTGCCATCAGACCCACTAGCGGGGGGGGCACAGATACGCAGTATTTT.

This clone appeared a single time. The rearrangement uses TRBV11-3 and TRBJ2-1, with D possibly being TRBD1 (6 bases). Germline loops: CDR1 SGHNT, CDR2 YENEEA. The CDR3 is 15 residues long. The ends were cut back, 5 bases at V and 10 bases at J, with 21 bases in the middle. DNA of the CDR3: TGTGCCAGCAGCCTTCGGGGTGGGGGCAGGCGAGAGCAGTTCTTC. Translated: CASSLRGGGRREQFF.

The chain joins TRBV30 to TRBJ2-5; 10 nucleotides line up with TRBD2. The V and J ends lost 1 base and 11 bases, in that order; junction bases with no gene match: 1. This CDR3 is built from 11 residues. From germline, CDR1 is GTSNPN and CDR2 SVGIG (reference sequence). The CDR3 nucleotides are TGTGCCTGGAGTGCAGCGGGAGGGCAGTACTTC. Encoded protein: CAWSAAGGQYF.

The chain joins TRBV10-3 to TRBJ2-5, with TRBD2 as a possible D gene (6 bases). The V gene's germline CDR1 is ENHRY and CDR2 SYGVKD. The CDR3 is 14 residues long. V was pared by 3 bases and J by 1 base, with 9 bases between. The CDR3 loop reads CAISETLAQETQYF. In DNA, the CDR3 is TGTGCCATCAGTGAAACACTAGCCCAAGAGACCCAGTACTTC.

The chain joins TRBV5-1 to TRBJ2-1; TRBD2 aligns across 8 bases. In germline, CDR1 is SGHRS, CDR2 YFSETQ. The ends lost 4 bases at V and 4 bases at J; junction bases unmatched: 7. This CDR3 is 15 amino acids long. DNA of the CDR3: TGCGCCAGCAGCACTGGGGCTAGCGGGTACAATGAGCAGTTCTTC. It codes for CASSTGASGYNEQFF.